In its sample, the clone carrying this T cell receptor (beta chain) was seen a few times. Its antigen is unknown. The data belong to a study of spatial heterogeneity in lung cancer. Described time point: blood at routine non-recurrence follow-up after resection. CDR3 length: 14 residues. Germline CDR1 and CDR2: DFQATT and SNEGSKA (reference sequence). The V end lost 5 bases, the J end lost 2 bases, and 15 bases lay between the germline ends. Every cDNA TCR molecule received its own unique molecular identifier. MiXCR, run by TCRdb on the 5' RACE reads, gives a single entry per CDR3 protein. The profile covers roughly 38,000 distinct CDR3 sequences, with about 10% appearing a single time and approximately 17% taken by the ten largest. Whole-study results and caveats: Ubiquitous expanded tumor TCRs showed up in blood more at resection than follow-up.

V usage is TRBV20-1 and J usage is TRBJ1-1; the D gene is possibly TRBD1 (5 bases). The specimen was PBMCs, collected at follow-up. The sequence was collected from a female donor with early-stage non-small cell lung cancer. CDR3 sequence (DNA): TGCAGTGCTGGCGGAGGGGCGGTCAACACTGAAGCTTTCTTT. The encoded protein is CSAGGGAVNTEAFF.